This T cell receptor beta chain was identified in a study of blood T cell repertoires in COVID-19. Study information: Sites across the United States, Italy and Spain contributed samples from acute and convalescent COVID-19. Sample material is recorded as cDNA or gDNA derived from T cells, B-cell-depleted T cells, or PBMCs.

In the study's own analysis: Reference gene primer amplification gave estimated nucleated cell counts. The method was immunoSEQ multiplex PCR; TCRdb's version includes in-frame clones alone and lacks a portion of them. V and J calls and clone size are given by that table; D and trimming were obtained from the DNA. The repertoire consists of 300,000 to 350,000 clones, with around 90% occurring once and the leading ten covering about 1%. The V gene's germline CDR1 is MRHNA and CDR2 SNTAGT. With 4 bases clipped from V and 4 bases from J, the junction kept 1 base outside the gene matches. The CDR3 is 15 residues long. Enrollment of patients from Seattle took place during active infection, with longitudinal follow-up. This clone was seen a single time.

The chain links TRBV6-4 to TRBJ2-2; 12 bases map to TRBD2. The sequence was collected from a middle-aged woman with COVID-19, enrolled during active disease. The sample was peripheral blood. The CDR3 reads CASSVLAGGTGELFF. The CDR3 region has the DNA TGTGCCAGCAGTGTACTAGCGGGAGGCACCGGGGAGCTGTTTTTT.